This TCR beta chain was profiled in a study of blood T cell repertoires in COVID-19 (dated by TCRdb to 2020 to 2021). Study-wide context: Samples from collaborators originated in the United States, Italy and Spain and spanned both the acute and convalescent phases of COVID-19. The prospective study material was composed of cDNA or gDNA derived from T cells, B-cell-depleted T cells, or PBMCs. Subjects who had been exposed to COVID-19, were actively infected with it, or had recovered from it provided the deeply sampled blood TCRbeta repertoires that made up the dataset. The repertoires were released in a freely available public database meant as a resource for research on the immune response to SARS-CoV-2. The samples were drawn from two sources: the first 160 participants of the ongoing ImmuneRACE study, and 1,000 to 1,500 subjects contributed by 6 global collaborators. Nearly every sample came with metadata listing a de-identified subject ID, COVID-19 status, age in years and sex. Where available, HLA class I and class II types were taken from metadata supplied by the sample provider and were not determined by assay-based typing. The study at large found these results: Clinical and demographic metadata were provided uncurated, with the amount varying by source and participant.

One collaborating source in Seattle enrolled patients while the patients were actively infected and followed the patients over time throughout the course of disease. The collaborating institutions used their own protocols to collect whole blood in K2EDTA tubes. Collaborator samples were shipped for TCRbeta analysis as frozen whole blood, isolated PBMCs, or DNA extracted from either sample type. The immunoSEQ Assay, a bias-controlled multiplex PCR, was used to amplify TCRbeta CDR3 regions from genomic DNA. Turning to the authors' computational methods: The number of nucleated cells in each sample was estimated from the amplification of reference gene primers within the assay. To quantify the absolute abundance of each unique TCRbeta CDR3 rearrangement, sequence reads were collapsed and filtered. For each sample, productive Simpson clonality was calculated by taking the square root of Simpson's diversity index across productive rearrangements. Drawn from immuneACCESS, this table holds only the in-frame rearrangements with V and J called that TCRdb kept. Clones are partly lost; checked studies trace under half to an unresolved V gene and leave the rest unexplained. V, J and clone size are those of that table, while D and trimming were read from the DNA. This sample comprises fewer than 350,000 clones, about 93% of them detected only once. About 7% of the sample lies in the top ten.

With regard to this clone: No cognate antigen has been identified for it. Within one base of it there is no much larger clone, and no base qualities were kept.

V is reduced by 3 bases and J by 3 bases, leaving a spacing of 12 bases between them. The germline V gene specifies KGHSH as CDR1 and LQKENI as CDR2. The CDR3 measures 14 amino acids from cysteine to phenylalanine. Of the read, only the CDR3 DNA is kept; its 42 bases are in frame from base 1. Sequencing used peripheral blood. The chain is made from TRBV18 and TRBJ2-7, with TRBD1 tentatively as D gene (5 bases match). This sequence was found in a woman aged 25 to 39 with COVID-19, enrolled during active disease. The bases are TGTGCCAGCTCACCCCCTGCGCAGGGCTACGAGCAGTACTTC. Protein translation: CASSPPAQGYEQYF.